This passage covers 28 T cell receptor beta chains from one sample sequenced in a study of cytomegalovirus exposure and HLA in healthy donors. In the PCR, 60 Vbeta and 13 Jbeta primers were used. Measured with immunoSEQ multiplex PCR; TCRdb has only the in-frame clones, and not every one. The repertoire holds 150,000 to 200,000 clones, with around 80% as singletons. The sample was PBMCs. These receptors originate from a woman aged 25 to 39 in good health and CMV-seropositive.

The chain couples TRBV4-1 to TRBJ1-1; TRBD1 might be the D (6 bases). In germline, CDR1 is MGHRA, CDR2 YSYEKL. The CDR3 spans 16 residues. Trimming pared 1 base from V and 1 base from J, leaving 13 bases between. The CDR3 nucleotides read TGCGCCAGCAGCCAAGGAGGGGGGGGGTGGAACACTGAAGCTTTCTTT. Protein product: CASSQGGGGWNTEAFF.

This clone was seen a few times. The rearrangement links TRBV7-6 to TRBJ2-1; D is unclear. Germline values: CDR1 SGHVS, CDR2 FNYEAQ. This CDR3 has 13 amino acids. Between the trimmed V and J ends, which lost 5 bases and 4 bases, there was a span of 9 bases. In DNA form, the CDR3 reads TGTGCCAGCAGCCCCTCTTCTTACAATGAGCAGTTCTTC. Protein product: CASSPSSYNEQFF.

The V and J genes are TRBV10-3 and TRBJ1-2; no definite D call. The germline CDR1 and CDR2 sequences are ENHRY and SYGVKD. Trimming took 1 base from V and 6 from J, leaving 12 bases between them. The CDR3 spans 14 residues. Here the CDR3 reads CAISELGGSNGYTF. In DNA, the CDR3 is TGTGCCATCAGTGAGTTAGGAGGGTCCAATGGCTACACCTTC.

This sequence joins TRBV28 and TRBJ2-7; no firm D call. The CDR3 spans 12 residues. Germline-derived CDR1 and CDR2 are MDHEN and SYDVKM. Trimming left V 5 bases short and J 2 bases short, with 7 bases between. The DNA for the CDR3 is TGTGCCAGCAGTACACCCACCTACGAGCAGTACTTC. It specifies CASSTPTYEQYF.

This clone has just a few counts. The chain joins TRBV19 to TRBJ1-1, with TRBD1 matching over 8 bases. The length of the CDR3 is 15 residues. The trim removed 3 bases at V and 0 bases at J, leaving 3 bases unmatched. The germline CDR1 and CDR2 sequences are LNHDA and SQIVND (reference sequence). The CDR3 region has the DNA TGTGCCAGTAGTATTAGGGACAGGATGAACACTGAAGCTTTCTTT. Its translation: CASSIRDRMNTEAFF.

V usage is TRBV27 and J usage is TRBJ2-1; TRBD1 aligns across 7 bases. Losses at the gene ends were 6 bases for V and 4 bases for J; bases not matched to a gene: 9. The CDR3 sequence is 15 residues long. Germline CDR1 is MNHEY and CDR2 is SMNVEV (reference sequence). The CDR3 DNA reads TGTGCCAGCAGGGCCGGGACAGTTATTTACAATGAGCAGTTCTTC. Translating gives CASRAGTVIYNEQFF.

The chain is built from TRBV11-3 and TRBJ2-1, with D perhaps matching TRBD2 (6 bases). V lost 7 bases and J lost 3, with 13 bases in between. Germline V CDR1 and CDR2: SGHNT, YENEEA. The CDR3 loop spans 14 amino acids. The CDR3 loop reads CASTSRSGYNEQFF. The CDR3 DNA follows: TGTGCCAGCACCTCCCGTAGCGGCTACAATGAGCAGTTCTTC.

This rearrangement joins TRBV5-1 to TRBJ2-7; TRBD1 is a possible D gene (6 bases). Looked up from germline, CDR1 is SGHRS and CDR2 is YFSETQ. The CDR3 has 15 amino acids. With 4 bases removed from V and 3 bases from J, the gap between germline ends came to 17 bases. Here the CDR3 reads CASSTPDSPLYEQYF. In nucleotides, the CDR3 is TGCGCCAGCAGCACCCCGGACAGTCCCCTCTACGAGCAGTACTTC.

J is TRBJ2-7 and V is TRBV7-9; TRBD2 agrees at 8 bases. From germline, CDR1 is SEHNR and CDR2 FQNEAQ (reference sequence). This CDR3 spans 14 amino acids. J was trimmed by 8 bases and V by 5 bases; bases with no gene match: 11. The CDR3 DNA reads TGTGCCAGCAGCCCCACTGGACTAGCAGTTAAGCAGTACTTC. Protein product: CASSPTGLAVKQYF.

The chain joins TRBV4-3 to TRBJ1-2, with D perhaps TRBD1 (6 bases). The V gene lost 0 bases and the J gene lost 0 bases, with 17 bases spanning the gap. CDR3 size: 18 residues. Germline CDR1 reads LGHNA; CDR2 reads YSLEER. DNA for the CDR3: TGCGCCAGCAGCCAAGAGTGGCAGGGGACATCCGCTAACTATGGCTACACCTTC. It is translated as CASSQEWQGTSANYGYTF.

This sequence joins TRBV18 and TRBJ2-5; D may be TRBD1 (5 bases). The CDR3 spans 14 residues. V lost 6 bases to trimming and J lost 4 bases, with 15 bases between them. Germline-derived CDR1 and CDR2 are KGHSH and LQKENI. The CDR3 is CASSTDTVAETQYF. CDR3 bases: TGTGCCAGCTCTACGGACACGGTGGCAGAGACCCAGTACTTC.

The chain employs TRBV5-6 and TRBJ1-5; D is possibly TRBD1 (6 bases). The length of the CDR3 is 13 residues. Trimming pared 0 bases from V and 7 bases from J, leaving 8 bases between. Germline CDR1 is SGHDT and CDR2 is YYEEEE. CDR3 residues: CASSLGGRQPQHF. The CDR3 nucleotides read TGTGCCAGCAGCTTGGGGGGGCGCCAGCCCCAGCATTTT.

The V and J genes are TRBV4-1 and TRBJ2-2, with a tentative D call TRBD2 (6 bases). Between the trimmed V and J ends, which lost 0 bases and 6 bases, there was a span of 17 bases. This CDR3 comprises 17 residues. Germline V gene data show CDR1 as MGHRA and CDR2 as YSYEKL. The chain's CDR3 is CASSQDRSGVNPGELFF. Here the CDR3 DNA reads TGCGCCAGCAGCCAAGATAGGTCGGGGGTTAATCCCGGGGAGCTGTTTTTT.

The chain combines TRBV7-9 with TRBJ1-1, with no clear D. The germline gives CDR1 SEHNR, CDR2 FQNEAQ (reference sequence). The CDR3 contains 13 residues. V was shortened by 2 bases and J by 0 bases, with 4 bases between the two germline ends. CDR3 region: CASSLQLNTEAFF. The CDR3 nucleotides are TGTGCCAGCAGCTTACAGTTGAACACTGAAGCTTTCTTT.

In this sample, this clone turned up once. This chain connects TRBV19 to TRBJ2-7, with a weak D call TRBD1 (7 bases). CDR3 size: 13 residues. Germline loops: CDR1 LNHDA, CDR2 SQIVND (reference sequence). V lost 8 bases to trimming and J lost 3 bases, with 14 bases between them. The CDR3 region is CASSYRGGYEQYF. DNA of the CDR3: TGTGCCAGTTCCTACAGGGGAGGCTACGAGCAGTACTTC.

The rearrangement joins TRBV4-3 to TRBJ2-7; 8 bases are shared with TRBD2. CDR1 and CDR2 from the germline V gene are LGHNA and YSLEER. The CDR3 loop spans 18 amino acids. Unmatched junction bases numbered 13, after V lost 1 base and J lost 2 bases. CDR3 DNA sequence: TGCGCCAGCAGCCAAGGTCTAGCGGGTGGAGTATTGACCTACGAGCAGTACTTC. This sequence encodes CASSQGLAGGVLTYEQYF.

The chain recombines TRBV5-6 with TRBJ2-7; 8 bases line up with TRBD1. The CDR3 loop spans 14 amino acids. The V gene's germline CDR1 is SGHDT and CDR2 YYEEEE. Trimming removed 0 bases from V and 4 bases from J; junction bases left unmatched: 3. The chain's CDR3 is CASSLAGGLYEQYF. CDR3 sequence (DNA): TGTGCCAGCAGCTTGGCAGGGGGCTTGTACGAGCAGTACTTC.

The rearrangement joins TRBV7-2 to TRBJ2-1; possible D gene TRBD2, 6 bases. The CDR3 sequence is 13 residues long. Trimming shortened V by 5 bases and J by 9 bases, and 14 bases separated the two germline ends. CDR1 is SGHTA, CDR2 FQGNSA, per germline. This CDR3 reads CASSPRLDFEQFF. In DNA form, the CDR3 reads TGTGCCAGCAGCCCAAGACTAGACTTTGAGCAGTTCTTC.

The chain joins TRBV2 to TRBJ1-5; D may be TRBD1 (5 bases). CDR3 length: 14 residues. V lost 1 base to trimming and J lost 11 bases, with 15 bases between them. CDR1 SNHLY and CDR2 FYNNEI come from the germline V gene. CDR3 bases: TGTGCCAGCAGTGAAGGGGGGGGGACCGAGGCCCAGCATTTT. Translated, it gives CASSEGGGTEAQHF.

The table lists this clone with a few counts. The chain combines TRBV7-9 with TRBJ2-5; D gene unclear. V was pared by 5 bases and J by 1 base, with 11 bases between. CDR1 and CDR2 (germline): SEHNR, FQNEAQ (reference sequence). This CDR3 has 14 amino acids. For the CDR3, the DNA is TGTGCCAGCAGCGAGGTCGGCGGCCAAGAGACCCAGTACTTC. Translating it yields CASSEVGGQETQYF.

J is TRBJ1-2 and V is TRBV25-1, with 9 nucleotides matching TRBD1. The CDR3 is 17 amino acids. Germline lookup yields CDR1 MGHDK and CDR2 SYGVNS. The V gene end was trimmed by 8 bases and the J gene end by 1 base; junction bases not matched to a gene: 14. CDR3 amino acids: CASSGRDRALYNYGYTF. The CDR3 nucleotides are TGTGCCAGCTCGGGCCGGGACAGGGCCTTATATAACTATGGCTACACCTTC.

The chain combines TRBV6-5 with TRBJ2-4, with 8 bases identical to TRBD1. This CDR3 has 14 amino acids. Per the germline V gene, CDR1 is MNHEY and CDR2 is SVGAGI. V trimming: 10 bases; J trimming: 8 bases; junction bases outside the gene matches: 13. CDR3 residues: CATASGQGADIQYF. CDR3 nucleotide sequence: TGTGCCACCGCCTCTGGGCAGGGGGCCGACATTCAGTACTTC.

V and J are TRBV7-2 and TRBJ2-3; 12 bases agree with TRBD2. The V and J ends lost 2 bases and 4 bases, in that order; junction bases with no gene match: 7. The CDR3 is made up of 17 amino acids. Germline-derived CDR1 and CDR2 are SGHTA and FQGNSA. The CDR3 loop reads CASSLRTSGIMSDTQYF. For the CDR3, the DNA is TGTGCCAGCAGCTTAAGGACTAGCGGGATAATGTCAGATACGCAGTATTTT.

This rearrangement joins TRBV27 to TRBJ2-1, with D possibly being TRBD1 (6 bases). In germline, CDR1 is MNHEY, CDR2 SMNVEV (reference sequence). Trimming removed 3 bases from V and 3 bases from J, with 9 bases in between. The CDR3 has 14 amino acids. CDR3 bases: TGTGCCAGCAGTTTTCAGGGGTTCTACAATGAGCAGTTCTTC. Translation gives CASSFQGFYNEQFF.

The gene calls are TRBV2 and TRBJ2-3; perhaps TRBD2 as D (6 bases). The germline V gene has CDR1 SNHLY and CDR2 FYNNEI. Deletions cut 7 bases from V and 6 bases from J, with 17 bases between. There are 14 residues in the CDR3. For the CDR3, the DNA is TGTGCCAGCACCCGGGAGAGGAGTAGGGATACGCAGTATTTT. Translated, it gives CASTRERSRDTQYF.

The chain recombines TRBV4-1 with TRBJ1-4; TRBD1 might be the D (5 bases). V lost 2 bases and J lost 8, with 15 bases in between. In germline, CDR1 is MGHRA, CDR2 YSYEKL. The CDR3 has 15 amino acids. In nucleotides, the CDR3 is TGCGCCAGCAGCCAAAAGGGGATTTATGGGGAAAAACTGTTTTTT. It specifies CASSQKGIYGEKLFF.

This chain links TRBV5-8 with TRBJ2-1, with a weak D call TRBD2 (5 bases). Germline V CDR1 and CDR2: SGHTS, YDEGEE. This CDR3 has 14 amino acids. Trimming left V 0 bases short and J 8 bases short, with 12 bases between. CDR3 sequence (DNA): TGTGCCAGCAGCTTGGGTTTAGCGACACATGAGCAGTTCTTC. This translates into CASSLGLATHEQFF.

The chain couples TRBV5-6 to TRBJ1-4; no clear D. This CDR3 is 15 amino acids long. Trimming pared 3 bases from V and 7 bases from J, leaving 16 bases between. Germline CDR1 and CDR2: SGHDT and YYEEEE. The CDR3 sequence is CASSSLGVRVEKLFF. The CDR3 bases are TGTGCCAGCAGCTCTCTCGGGGTCCGTGTTGAAAAACTGTTTTTT.